Listed below are T cell receptor beta chains from one sample, sequenced in a study of response to subunit inactivated influenza vaccine. One entry per CDR3 protein, called by TCRdb with MiXCR from the RT-PCR reads. The sample yields approximately 700,000 distinct CDR3 sequences, about 15% seen once. The specimen comprised PBMCs from blood, sampled around 15 days before vaccination. The receptors here all came from a man aged 45 to 65 who received an inactivated influenza vaccine. CDR3s include the opening cysteine and the closing phenylalanine or tryptophan. Each record gives: V gene, clone size, J gene, D gene, CDR3 length, CDR3 DNA, CDR3 protein. D genes are given only for firm matches. Clone size appears in some rows only: once, few, many, or a class for an expanded clone.

TRBV10-3	many	TRBJ2-2	TRBD2	14	TGTGCCATGCTTAGCGGGCCGGGGACCGGGGAGCTGTTTTTT	CAMLSGPGTGELFF
TRBV2	NA	TRBJ1-5	TRBD1	15	TGTGCCAGCAGTGGGGGACAGCGGGGCAATCAGCCCCAGCATTTT	CASSGGQRGNQPQHF
TRBV5-1	few	TRBJ2-2	TRBD1	15	TGCGCCAGCAGCTGGGGGACAGCGAACACCGGGGAGCTGTTTTTT	CASSWGTANTGELFF
TRBV27	many	TRBJ1-2	NA	11	TGTGCCAGCAGCCGTAACTATGGCTACACCTTC	CASSRNYGYTF
TRBV28	NA	TRBJ1-2	NA	12	TGTGCCAGCACCTACGGAGACTCTCAAGGCACCTTC	CASTYGDSQGTF
TRBV20-1	NA	TRBJ2-7	NA	17	TGCAGTGCTAGAAGTCTGGCAGGTCAACAGTTTTCGTACGAGCAGTACTTC	CSARSLAGQQFSYEQYF
TRBV15	few	TRBJ2-3	TRBD2	16	TGTGCCACCAGCAGAGAGACTAGCGGGAGGGCAGATACGCAGTATTTT	CATSRETSGRADTQYF
TRBV15	NA	TRBJ2-1	TRBD1	15	TGTGCCACCAGCAGAGGGGGACAGGGCTACAATGAGCAGTTCTTC	CATSRGGQGYNEQFF
TRBV20-1	NA	TRBJ1-1	NA	13	TGCAGTGCTAGCAATCGGAAGAACACTGAAGCTTTCTTT	CSASNRKNTEAFF
TRBV11-1	once	TRBJ1-3	NA	13	TGTGCCAGCAGTGTTATATCTGGAAACACCATATATTTT	CASSVISGNTIYF
TRBV2	few	TRBJ2-1	TRBD1	14	TGTGCCAGCATAGGGGGCCATCTCCACAATGAGCAGTTCTTC	CASIGGHLHNEQFF
TRBV9	NA	TRBJ1-5	NA	15	TGTGCCAGCAGCGTAAGTCCGTATAGCAATCAGCCCCAGCATTTT	CASSVSPYSNQPQHF
TRBV4-3	few	TRBJ1-2	NA	15	TGCGCCAGCAGCCCCAACGACAGATCTGACTATGGCTACACCTTC	CASSPNDRSDYGYTF
TRBV27	few	TRBJ1-4	NA	13	TGTGCCAGCAGTTTTCGCCTTAATGAAAAACTGTTTTTT	CASSFRLNEKLFF
TRBV5-1	many	TRBJ2-3	NA	16	TGCGCCAGCAGCTCCTCACAGTCTAGGGGCACAGATACGCAGTATTTT	CASSSSQSRGTDTQYF
TRBV5-1	NA	TRBJ2-1	NA	14	TGCGCCAGCAGCTCTTCGTTGGGTACCAATGAGCAGTTCTTC	CASSSSLGTNEQFF
TRBV6-1	NA	TRBJ1-2	NA	15	TGTGCCAGCAGTGTTACCCAAGGCTTAAACTATGGCTACACCTTC	CASSVTQGLNYGYTF
TRBV28	few	TRBJ2-4	NA	15	TGTGCCAGCACCCCCCGGGGCTGGGCCAAAAACATTCAGTACTTC	CASTPRGWAKNIQYF
TRBV20-1	few	TRBJ2-5	TRBD2	14	TGCAGTGCCGTAGCGGGGGGGCCGAGAGAGACCCAGTACTTC	CSAVAGGPRETQYF
TRBV18	NA	TRBJ2-3	TRBD2	15	TGTGCCAGCTCCTCTAGCGGGGTCAGCACAGATACGCAGTATTTT	CASSSSGVSTDTQYF
TRBV11-2	NA	TRBJ2-7	NA	13	TGTGCCAGCAGCTTAAGCTACTTTTACGAGCAGTACTTC	CASSLSYFYEQYF
TRBV6-2/TRBV6-3	NA	TRBJ2-2	NA	13	TGTGCCAGCCGGGACATCGGATTCGGGGAGCTGTTTTTT	CASRDIGFGELFF
TRBV7-2	NA	TRBJ2-7	NA	14	TGTGCCAGCAGCTGGGGACTGAGCTCCTACGAGCAGTACTTC	CASSWGLSSYEQYF
TRBV7-9	few	TRBJ1-1	NA	14	TGTGCCAGCACCCCTCAGGGCGGGGACACTGAAGCTTTCTTT	CASTPQGGDTEAFF
TRBV5-1	NA	TRBJ2-5	TRBD2	16	TGCGCCAGCAGCTTGACAGCGGGAGGGCCATGGGAGACCCAGTACTTC	CASSLTAGGPWETQYF
TRBV25-1	NA	TRBJ1-5	NA	16	TGTGCCAGCAGTGACGGTCAGCGGGGGGGAGGTCAGCCCCAGCATTTT	CASSDGQRGGGQPQHF
TRBV4-3	few	TRBJ2-3	TRBD2	17	TGCGCCAGCAGCCAAGCCTCTCTAGCGGGGGTCTCAGATACGCAGTATTTT	CASSQASLAGVSDTQYF
TRBV12-3/TRBV12-4	few	TRBJ2-1	NA	12	TGTGCCAGCAGTGGTGAGGGACCACATTATTTCTTC	CASSGEGPHYFF
TRBV11-2	few	TRBJ2-1	NA	18	TGTGCCAGCAGCCCGGTACGGCGGGACCACCGATCCTACAATGAGCAGTTCTTC	CASSPVRRDHRSYNEQFF
TRBV6-4	few	TRBJ2-1	NA	13	TGTGCCAGCAGTGACCTAGTAGGCAATGAGCAGTTCTTC	CASSDLVGNEQFF
TRBV20-1	few	TRBJ2-7	NA	13	TGCAGTGCTATTGGGGGGGGCCTATACGAGCAGTACTTC	CSAIGGGLYEQYF
TRBV2	few	TRBJ2-1	TRBD2	16	TGTGCCAGCAGTAAGGGACTAGCGGGAGCAGAAAATGAGCAGTTCTTC	CASSKGLAGAENEQFF
TRBV5-1	NA	TRBJ2-4	NA	12	TGCGCCAGCAGGGGGGAACGGAACATTCAGTACTTC	CASRGERNIQYF
TRBV20-1	few	TRBJ2-1	TRBD2	15	TGCAGTGCTAGAGACGTGGGAGGGTGGTACAATGAGCAGTTCTTC	CSARDVGGWYNEQFF
TRBV5-6	NA	TRBJ2-3	NA	15	TGTGCCAGCAGCTTCCTTGTGACAAGCACAGATACGCAGTATTTT	CASSFLVTSTDTQYF
TRBV11-2	NA	TRBJ2-5	TRBD2	16	TGTGCCAGCAGCCAGGGACTAGCGGGAGAACAAGAGACCCAGTACTTC	CASSQGLAGEQETQYF
TRBV30	few	TRBJ2-2	NA	12	TGTGCCTGGAGTGTCTCCCCCGGGGAGCTGTTTTTT	CAWSVSPGELFF
TRBV6-1	few	TRBJ1-1	NA	14	TGTGCCAGCAGCATCAGGTGGAGGAACACTGAAGCTTTCTTT	CASSIRWRNTEAFF
TRBV20-1	few	TRBJ2-7	TRBD2	13	TGCAGTGCTAAAGACGGGAGGGGATACGAGCAGTACTTC	CSAKDGRGYEQYF
TRBV11-2	NA	TRBJ2-1	NA	15	TGTGCCAGCAGCCCATCACCCACAGGACTTAATGAGCAGTTCTTC	CASSPSPTGLNEQFF
TRBV5-1	few	TRBJ2-7	TRBD2	15	TGCGCCAGCACCGTCCGGACTAGCGGAACCTACGAGCAGTACTTC	CASTVRTSGTYEQYF
TRBV12-3/TRBV12-4	NA	TRBJ2-3	NA	17	TGTGCCAGCAGTTTGAGGAATTGGATGACTAGCACAGATACGCAGTATTTT	CASSLRNWMTSTDTQYF
TRBV5-1	NA	TRBJ1-1	NA	13	TGCGCCAGCAAATTAGGGGAACAGGGTGCGGCTTTCTTT	CASKLGEQGAAFF
TRBV12-3/TRBV12-4	many	TRBJ1-5	NA	16	TGTGCCAGCAGATCGGGACAAAGCGGGAGCTGGCAGCCCCAGCATTTT	CASRSGQSGSWQPQHF
TRBV15	few	TRBJ2-3	TRBD2	19	TGTGCCACCAGCAGAGATAAAAATAGGCTAGCGGGACCCACAGATACGCAGTATTTT	CATSRDKNRLAGPTDTQYF
TRBV6-2/TRBV6-3	few	TRBJ2-1	TRBD2	17	TGTGCCAGCAGCATCCCGGGACTAGCGGGGGGGAACAATGAGCAGTTCTTC	CASSIPGLAGGNNEQFF
TRBV2	NA	TRBJ2-7	TRBD1	13	TGTGCCAGCAACCGGGACAGGGGTCGCGAGCAGTACTTC	CASNRDRGREQYF
TRBV5-1	few	TRBJ1-2	NA	15	TGCGCCAGCAGCCCCTCCCCCCGGGAGGTCTATGGCTACACCTTC	CASSPSPREVYGYTF
TRBV12-3/TRBV12-4	few	TRBJ2-5	NA	14	TGTGCCAGCAGTCCACAGGGAGGGCGCGGGACCCAGTACTTC	CASSPQGGRGTQYF
TRBV5-1	many	TRBJ2-7	TRBD1	14	TGCGCCAGCAGCGGGGGACAGGGGGCGTATGAGCAGTACTTC	CASSGGQGAYEQYF
TRBV12-3/TRBV12-4	few	TRBJ2-1	NA	17	TGTGCCAGCAGCCCCAGGGCGGTCCTCAGCTCCTACAATGAGCAGTTCTTC	CASSPRAVLSSYNEQFF